Listed here are 23 T cell receptor beta chains from one sample, sequenced in a study of cytomegalovirus exposure and HLA in healthy donors. Data came from immunoSEQ multiplex PCR; TCRdb stores just in-frame clones and leaves some out. Among 150,000 to 200,000 clones, around 85% were seen once, and the ten largest hold 16%. Sequenced: PBMCs. The origin of the receptors is a man aged 18 to 30 in good health and CMV-seropositive.

As DNA, the CDR3 is TGTGCCAGTAGTATAGCCCTGGGACTAGCGGGCAATGAGCAGTTCTTC. Protein: CASSIALGLAGNEQFF. This chain links TRBV19 with TRBJ2-1; the match to TRBD2 covers 12 bases. This CDR3 spans 16 amino acids. V shed 1 base, J shed 6 bases, and the junction held 4 bases outside the gene matches. The germline gives CDR1 LNHDA, CDR2 SQIVND (reference sequence).

The CDR3 sequence: CATGGQGTDTQYF. The CDR3 nucleotides are TGTGCCACCGGGGGACAGGGGACAGATACGCAGTATTTT. The chain employs TRBV10-3 and TRBJ2-3; 10 bases align to TRBD1. Germline V gene lookup returns CDR1 ENHRY and CDR2 SYGVKD. The V segment lost 10 bases and the J segment 3 bases; nucleotides outside the gene matches: 4. This CDR3 region has 13 residues.

The chain recombines TRBV6-5 with TRBJ1-5, with D unresolved. Trimming shortened V by 2 bases and J by 0 bases, and 8 bases separated the two germline ends. The CDR3 length is 15 residues. Germline values: CDR1 MNHEY, CDR2 SVGAGI. The CDR3 is CASSYPQISNQPQHF. The CDR3 DNA follows: TGTGCCAGCAGTTACCCCCAGATTAGCAATCAGCCCCAGCATTTT.

The V gene is TRBV18, the J gene TRBJ2-1; 10 bases align to TRBD1. CDR1 and CDR2 from the germline V gene are KGHSH and LQKENI. This CDR3 is 15 amino acids long. With V trimmed by 3 bases and J by 8 bases, 7 bases remained unmatched. The chain's CDR3 is CASSPGTGVRDEQFF. In DNA, the CDR3 is TGTGCCAGCTCACCCGGGACAGGGGTGAGGGATGAGCAGTTCTTC.

In its sample, this clone was seen a few times. The gene calls are TRBV5-4 and TRBJ1-1, with D uncertain. Trimming shortened V by 1 base and J by 0 bases, and 7 bases separated the two germline ends. Per the germline V gene, CDR1 is SGHNT and CDR2 is YYREEE (reference sequence). This CDR3 is 14 amino acids long. CDR3 region: CASSLSRLNTEAFF. In nucleotides, the CDR3 is TGTGCCAGCAGCTTGTCCAGATTGAACACTGAAGCTTTCTTT.

CDR3 sequence reads: CAHFMILRSSYNEQFF. The CDR3 DNA reads as TGTGCCCACTTTATGATCCTAAGGAGCTCCTACAATGAGCAGTTCTTC. The gene calls are TRBV27 and TRBJ2-1; D is uncertain. V shed 11 bases and J shed 0 bases, with 20 bases lying between them. CDR1 and CDR2 from the germline V gene are MNHEY and SMNVEV (reference sequence). The CDR3 runs to 16 residues.

The chain joins TRBV7-9 to TRBJ1-1, with no clear D. Trimming stripped 3 bases from V and 3 bases from J, with 14 bases between. This CDR3 is 15 amino acids long. CDR1 and CDR2 (germline): SEHNR, FQNEAQ (reference sequence). The CDR3 protein is CASSFMEGEYTEAFF. The CDR3 bases are TGTGCCAGCAGCTTTATGGAGGGAGAGTACACTGAAGCTTTCTTT.

This chain links TRBV29-1 with TRBJ2-5; D might be TRBD1 (6 bases). The germline V gene encodes CDR1 SQVTM and CDR2 ANQGSEA. The CDR3 spans 15 residues. V lost 5 bases to trimming and J lost 4 bases, with 20 bases between them. CDR3 DNA sequence: TGCAGCGTTTCCCCCCGCCAGGGGATTCGAGAGACCCAGTACTTC. The encoded protein is CSVSPRQGIRETQYF.

This chain links TRBV5-1 with TRBJ2-7; 9 bases map to TRBD1. Germline loops: CDR1 SGHRS, CDR2 YFSETQ. This CDR3 region has 14 residues. V was clipped by 2 bases and J by 5 bases; unmatched bases: 5. The CDR3 nucleotides are TGCGCCAGCAGCTTTGGACAGGGGAAACACGAGCAGTACTTC. Its protein is CASSFGQGKHEQYF.

About this clone: The sample has other DNA sequences that encode this CDR3 too. The chain recombines TRBV5-1 with TRBJ2-3; 9 bases map to TRBD2. Per germline, CDR1 SGHRS and CDR2 YFSETQ. V trimming: 2 bases; J trimming: 3 bases; junction bases outside the gene matches: 4. The CDR3 has 15 residues. In nucleotides, the CDR3 is TGCGCCAGCAGCTTTAGCGGGAGCTTAACAGATACGCAGTATTTT. Amino acid sequence: CASSFSGSLTDTQYF.

The V and J genes are TRBV27 and TRBJ2-2, with 9 nucleotides matching TRBD2. CDR3 length: 16 residues. Germline CDR1 reads MNHEY; CDR2 reads SMNVEV (reference sequence). With 5 bases clipped from V and 5 bases from J, the junction kept 9 bases outside the gene matches. In nucleotides, the CDR3 is TGTGCCAGCAGTCTCCCCCCGGCGGGGGGGACCGGGGAGCTGTTTTTT. Translation gives CASSLPPAGGTGELFF.

J is TRBJ2-1 and V is TRBV30, with D possibly being TRBD2 (6 bases). Germline CDR1 is GTSNPN and CDR2 is SVGIG (reference sequence). The CDR3 is 15 residues long. V lost 0 bases to trimming and J lost 5 bases, with 14 bases between them. The CDR3 region is CAWSVPSGSNNEQFF. The CDR3 DNA sequence: TGTGCCTGGAGTGTACCGAGCGGGTCAAACAATGAGCAGTTCTTC.

V and J are TRBV30 and TRBJ1-1; D gene unclear. Trimming removed 4 bases at V and 4 bases at J, with 13 bases between. Per the germline V gene, CDR1 is GTSNPN and CDR2 is SVGIG (reference sequence). The CDR3 covers 13 residues. CDR3 in DNA: TGTGCCTGGATTAGTGAGGATTTCACTGAAGCTTTCTTT. Protein sequence: CAWISEDFTEAFF.

The V call is TRBV28, the J call TRBJ2-7, with TRBD1 matching 8 bases. The germline V gene encodes CDR1 MDHEN and CDR2 SYDVKM. The CDR3 runs 13 residues. J gave up 1 base and V 9 bases, and 5 bases lay outside the gene matches. The CDR3 spells CASKTGESYEQYF. CDR3 sequence (DNA): TGTGCCAGTAAGACAGGGGAATCCTACGAGCAGTACTTC.

The chain has TRBV30 and TRBJ2-3, with 8 bases lining up with TRBD1. In germline, CDR1 is GTSNPN, CDR2 SVGIG (reference sequence). V shed 2 bases, J shed 7 bases, and the junction held 8 bases outside the gene matches. The CDR3 is made up of 14 amino acids. CDR3: CAWSPWTGSHTQYF. The CDR3 DNA reads TGTGCCTGGAGTCCTTGGACAGGGAGCCATACGCAGTATTTT.

For this clone: This specimen includes other DNA sequences encoding the same CDR3. V usage is TRBV5-1 and J usage is TRBJ2-3; 7 nucleotides align to TRBD2. The J segment lost 5 bases and the V segment lost 0 bases, leaving 6 bases of the junction unmatched. Germline V gives CDR1 SGHRS, CDR2 YFSETQ. The CDR3 is made up of 15 amino acids. The CDR3 region is CASSLVGGSGDTQYF. CDR3 nucleotide sequence: TGCGCCAGCAGCTTGGTGGGCGGGAGCGGAGATACGCAGTATTTT.

This chain connects TRBV6-1 to TRBJ2-2; weak D call: TRBD2 (6 bases). The CDR3 has 15 amino acids. The V end lost 2 bases, the J end lost 4 bases, and 11 bases lay between the germline ends. From germline, CDR1 is MNHNS and CDR2 SASEGT. The CDR3: CASSEPAEGTGELFF. The CDR3 coding sequence is TGTGCCAGCAGTGAACCAGCGGAGGGCACCGGGGAGCTGTTTTTT.

The chain links TRBV5-1 to TRBJ2-1, with 7 bases aligning to TRBD2. Germline V gene data show CDR1 as SGHRS and CDR2 as YFSETQ. J gave up 2 bases and V 5 bases, and 19 bases lay outside the gene matches. The CDR3 sequence is 19 residues long. The CDR3 region is CASSFSGTGGVRTYNEQFF. The CDR3 nucleotides read TGCGCCAGCAGTTTCTCCGGGACGGGGGGAGTTAGGACCTACAATGAGCAGTTCTTC.

This clone was counted a few times. The chain employs TRBV27 and TRBJ2-2; D is ambiguous. CDR1 and CDR2 from the germline V gene are MNHEY and SMNVEV (reference sequence). Trimming removed 3 bases at V and 6 bases at J, with 5 bases between. The CDR3 runs to 12 residues. The DNA of the CDR3 is TGTGCCAGCAGTTTTTCTTCCGGGGAGCTGTTTTTT. Its translation: CASSFSSGELFF.

V gene TRBV6-1 combines with J gene TRBJ1-4, with D unclear. The germline gives CDR1 MNHNS, CDR2 SASEGT. The V end lost 2 bases, the J end lost 7 bases, and 14 bases lay between the germline ends. CDR3 length: 15 amino acids. The CDR3 here is CASSEPRGRGEKLFF. For the CDR3, the DNA is TGTGCCAGCAGTGAACCTCGGGGTCGTGGTGAAAAACTGTTTTTT.

J is TRBJ1-1 and V is TRBV27, with 7 positions matching TRBD1. Looked up from germline, CDR1 is MNHEY and CDR2 is SMNVEV (reference sequence). V lost 5 bases and J lost 1; bases outside the gene matches: 7. This CDR3 comprises 15 residues. The CDR3, as DNA: TGTGCCAGCAGTACAACCAGGGGGAGGAACACTGAAGCTTTCTTT. Protein product: CASSTTRGRNTEAFF.

The CDR3: CAWSAASGRMSEQFF. DNA of the CDR3: TGTGCCTGGAGTGCGGCTAGCGGGAGGATGAGTGAGCAGTTCTTC. The V and J genes are TRBV30 and TRBJ2-1; 11 bases align to TRBD2. V trimming: 1 base; J trimming: 9 bases; junction bases outside the gene matches: 8. The CDR3 is 15 residues long. Germline CDR1 GTSNPN, CDR2 SVGIG (reference sequence).

V and J are TRBV5-1 and TRBJ2-1; D uncertain. The CDR3 is 15 amino acids. From germline, CDR1 is SGHRS and CDR2 YFSETQ. V was shortened by 0 bases and J by 2 bases, with 9 bases between the two germline ends. CDR3 amino acids: CASSLDYEPYNEQFF. The CDR3 nucleotides are TGCGCCAGCAGCTTGGACTACGAACCCTACAATGAGCAGTTCTTC.